This record looks at one T cell receptor (beta chain) sequence and its context. The data derive from a study of cytomegalovirus exposure and HLA in healthy donors. This CDR3 is built from 16 residues. Looked up from germline, CDR1 is SGHRS and CDR2 is YFSETQ. Trimming removed 4 bases from V and 8 bases from J, with 19 bases in between. In the PCR, 60 Vbeta and 13 Jbeta primers were used. TCRdb's table, derived via immunoSEQ multiplex PCR, lists solely in-frame clones and lacks some. Found here are fewer than 200,000 clones, approximately 77% of them singletons; the top ten hold about 4%. Sequenced material: PBMCs. The origin of this receptor is a man aged 25-45 years in good health and CMV-seropositive. The rearrangement joins TRBV5-1 to TRBJ1-6, with D perhaps matching TRBD1 (6 bases). CDR3 in DNA: TGCGCCAGCAGCGCGGGGGCGGGGGCGAATCATTCACCCCTCCACTTT. This gives the protein CASSAGAGANHSPLHF.